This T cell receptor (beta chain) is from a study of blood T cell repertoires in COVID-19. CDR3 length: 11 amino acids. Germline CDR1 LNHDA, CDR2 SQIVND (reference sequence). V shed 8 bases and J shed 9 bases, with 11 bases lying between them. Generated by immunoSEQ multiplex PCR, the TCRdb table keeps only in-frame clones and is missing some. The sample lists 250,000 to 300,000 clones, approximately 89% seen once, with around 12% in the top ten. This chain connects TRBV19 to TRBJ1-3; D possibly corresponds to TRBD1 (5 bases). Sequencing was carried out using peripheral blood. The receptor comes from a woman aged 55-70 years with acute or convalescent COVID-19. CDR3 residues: CASGPGGTIYF. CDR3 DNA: TGTGCCAGTGGACCCGGGGGCACCATATATTTT.